This T cell receptor beta chain comes out of a study of T cell responses to AZD1222 COVID-19 vaccine. Profiling relied on immunoSEQ multiplex PCR, and the TCRdb table lists in-frame clones only, not all of them. This table has 99,000 or so clones, 93% appearing once. In the case of this clone: Its matching antigen is unknown.

General study results and limits: Regions left unmutated in variants are reportedly the target of nearly half of spike-specific TCRs. Baseline serostatus was positive in only six or seven AZD1222 recipients. Two AZD1222 administrations were followed by greater Spike-specific TCR breadth and depth.

Looked up from germline, CDR1 is GTSNPN and CDR2 is SVGIG (reference sequence). The CDR3 totals 13 residues. Trimming took off 8 bases at V and 0 bases at J, with 13 bases between the two ends. This receptor was taken from an adult in good health. The chain uses TRBV30 and TRBJ1-1; D not resolved. The specimen was peripheral blood, collected on day 0 of AZD1222 vaccination. CDR3 loop: CAHMQEMNTEAFF. CDR3 coding DNA: TGTGCCCACATGCAGGAGATGAACACTGAAGCTTTCTTT.